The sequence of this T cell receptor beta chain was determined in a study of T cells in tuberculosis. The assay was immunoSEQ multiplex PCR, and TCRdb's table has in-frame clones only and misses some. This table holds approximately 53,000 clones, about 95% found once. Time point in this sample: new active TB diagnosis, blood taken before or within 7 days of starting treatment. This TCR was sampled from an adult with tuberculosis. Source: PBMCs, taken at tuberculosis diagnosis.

CDR3 nucleotides: TGCGCCAGCAGCTTGGGGACAGGGGGAATTTTGGACACTGAAGCTTTCTTT. Amino acids: CASSLGTGGILDTEAFF. V gene TRBV5-1 combines with J gene TRBJ1-1; the match to TRBD1 covers 10 bases. The CDR3 covers 17 residues. The germline CDR1 and CDR2 sequences are SGHRS and YFSETQ. V shed 0 bases and J 3 bases; nucleotides not matched to a gene: 8.